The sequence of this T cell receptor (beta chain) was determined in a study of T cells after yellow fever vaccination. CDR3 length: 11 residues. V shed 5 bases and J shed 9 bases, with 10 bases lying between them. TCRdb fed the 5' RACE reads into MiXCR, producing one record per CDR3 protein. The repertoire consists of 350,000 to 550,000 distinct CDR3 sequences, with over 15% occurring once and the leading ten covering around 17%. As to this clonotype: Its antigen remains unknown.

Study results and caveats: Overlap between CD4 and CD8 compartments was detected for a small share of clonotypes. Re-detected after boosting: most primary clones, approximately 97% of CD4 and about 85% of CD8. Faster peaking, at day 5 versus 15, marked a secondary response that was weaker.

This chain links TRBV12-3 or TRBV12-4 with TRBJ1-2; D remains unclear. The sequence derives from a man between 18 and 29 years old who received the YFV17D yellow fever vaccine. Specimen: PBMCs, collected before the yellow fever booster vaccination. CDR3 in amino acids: CASSPLTRYTF. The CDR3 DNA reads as TGTGCCAGCAGTCCCCTAACGCGCTACACCTTC.